The next 20 T cell receptor beta chains were all read from a single sample in a study of blood T cell repertoires in COVID-19. Sequencing used immunoSEQ multiplex PCR; TCRdb keeps in-frame clones, though not all of them. The sample has a few hundred thousand clones, roughly nine tenths seen once. The sequenced sample was PBMCs or T cells enriched from blood (not recorded which). The receptors originated from a man aged 30 to 39 who had recovered from COVID-19.

The chain has TRBV7-9 and TRBJ1-1; unclear D gene. CDR3 length: 13 amino acids. The V end lost 5 bases, the J end lost 1 base, and 8 bases lay between the germline ends. Germline assignment: CDR1 SEHNR and CDR2 FQNEAQ (reference sequence). This chain's CDR3 is CASSGTENTEAFF. CDR3 sequence (DNA): TGTGCCAGCAGCGGTACAGAGAACACTGAAGCTTTCTTT.

The chain couples TRBV27 to TRBJ2-2, with 7 bases that match TRBD1. The germline V gene encodes CDR1 MNHEY and CDR2 SMNVEV (reference sequence). With V trimmed by 3 bases and J by 6 bases, 1 base remained unmatched. This CDR3 region has 13 residues. The CDR3 bases are TGTGCCAGCAGTTTGAGGGGGCCCGGGGAGCTGTTTTTT. It specifies CASSLRGPGELFF.

The rearrangement uses TRBV7-9 and TRBJ1-2; 12 bases are a match to TRBD1. Per germline, CDR1 SEHNR and CDR2 FQNEAQ (reference sequence). There are 15 residues in the CDR3. The J segment lost 7 bases and the V segment lost 5 bases, leaving 8 bases of the junction unmatched. The CDR3 region is CASSGWDRGPFGYTF. The CDR3 region has the DNA TGTGCCAGCAGCGGCTGGGACAGGGGGCCTTTTGGCTACACCTTC.

J is TRBJ2-1 and V is TRBV5-8, with a possible D match to TRBD1 (5 bases). V lost 3 bases, J lost 4 bases, and 8 bases lay in between. From germline, CDR1 is SGHTS and CDR2 YDEGEE. The CDR3 has 13 residues. CDR3 protein: CASSSAGYNEQFF. In DNA form, the CDR3 reads TGTGCCAGCAGCTCCGCAGGGTACAATGAGCAGTTCTTC. Using reference TRBV5-8 and TRBJ2-1 for the parts outside the CDR3, the full variable domain is EAGVTQSPTHLIKTRGQQATLRCSPISGHTSVYWYQQALGLGLQFLLWYDEGEERNRGNFPPRFSGRQFPNYSSELNVNALELEDSALYLCASSSAGYNEQFFGPGTRLTVL.

This chain uses TRBV19 with TRBJ1-5, with TRBD1 matching over 10 bases. The trim removed 4 bases at V and 6 bases at J, leaving 6 bases unmatched. This CDR3 contains 15 residues. The germline V gene encodes CDR1 LNHDA and CDR2 SQIVND (reference sequence). The CDR3 DNA reads as TGTGCCAGTAGTAAGGGACAGGGGTGGGTTCAGCCCCAGCATTTT. Encoded protein: CASSKGQGWVQPQHF. Based on the CDR3 plus reference TRBV19 and TRBJ1-5, the full variable domain is DGGITQSPKYLFRKEGQNVTLSCEQNLNHDAMYWYRQDPGQGLRLIYYSQIVNDFQKGDIAEGYSVSREKKESFPLTVTSAQKNPTAFYLCASSKGQGWVQPQHFGDGTRLSIL.

The chain has TRBV10-2 and TRBJ2-1; 14 positions match TRBD2. CDR3 length: 15 amino acids. V gave up 8 bases and J gave up 7 bases; unmatched junction bases: 7. Germline V gene lookup returns CDR1 WSHSY and CDR2 SAAADI. The CDR3 DNA is TGCGCCAGCGGACTAGCGGGAGGCTTGGGAAATGAGCAGTTCTTC. This sequence encodes CASGLAGGLGNEQFF.

This clone was counted a single time. The rearrangement links TRBV5-1 to TRBJ1-2; D gene ambiguous. The germline V gene encodes CDR1 SGHRS and CDR2 YFSETQ. V shed 0 bases and J shed 4 bases, with 7 bases lying between them. The CDR3 covers 13 residues. CDR3 in amino acids: CASSLGPVYGYTF. CDR3 sequence (DNA): TGCGCCAGCAGCTTGGGCCCAGTCTATGGCTACACCTTC. The full variable domain, completed using reference TRBV5-1 and TRBJ1-2, is KAGVTQTPRYLIKTRGQQVTLSCSPISGHRSVSWYQQTPGQGLQFLFEYFSETQRNKGNFPGRFSGRQFSNSRSEMNVSTLELGDSALYLCASSLGPVYGYTFGSGTRLTVV.

The gene calls are TRBV18 and TRBJ2-1; 10 bases are a match to TRBD2. The germline V gene encodes CDR1 KGHSH and CDR2 LQKENI. CDR3 size: 16 residues. After removal of 5 bases from V and 8 bases from J, the junction contained 12 bases not matched to a gene. The CDR3 DNA is TGTGCCAGCTCAGGACCCTTTAGCGGGAGGATGGATGAGCAGTTCTTC. It specifies CASSGPFSGRMDEQFF.

The table lists this clone with a count of one. V and J are TRBV5-1 and TRBJ2-7; 8 nucleotides line up with TRBD1. Losses at the gene ends were 4 bases for V and 0 bases for J; bases not matched to a gene: 12. CDR3 length: 17 amino acids. Looked up from germline, CDR1 is SGHRS and CDR2 is YFSETQ. The CDR3 DNA reads as TGCGCCAGCAGCCGAAGCCCGACAGGGGAGTTCTCCTACGAGCAGTACTTC. Protein: CASSRSPTGEFSYEQYF.

The table lists this clone with a few counts. The V gene is TRBV11-2, the J gene TRBJ1-4; D perhaps matches TRBD1 (5 bases). Trimming removed 1 base at V and 0 bases at J, with 6 bases between. The CDR3 contains 15 residues. CDR1 is SGHAT, CDR2 FQNNGV, per germline. CDR3 nucleotides: TGTGCCAGCAGCTTAGGACAGACAACTAATGAAAAACTGTTTTTT. Residues: CASSLGQTTNEKLFF.

This chain links TRBV28 with TRBJ1-1, with D perhaps TRBD1 (6 bases). Germline V lookup: CDR1 MDHEN, CDR2 SYDVKM. The germline V and J ends were trimmed by 8 bases and 0 bases, with 13 bases remaining between them. The CDR3 spans 14 residues. The CDR3 bases are TGTGCCAGCTCTTTCCAGGGGTTGAACACTGAAGCTTTCTTT. This sequence encodes CASSFQGLNTEAFF.

This chain links TRBV29-1 with TRBJ1-1; 8 bases align to TRBD1. CDR1 is SQVTM and CDR2 is ANQGSEA in the germline V gene. V trimming: 6 bases; J trimming: 2 bases; junction bases outside the gene matches: 8. The CDR3 is made up of 14 amino acids. In DNA form, the CDR3 reads TGCAGCGTGAGAGGACAGGGACACAACACTGAAGCTTTCTTT. Amino acids: CSVRGQGHNTEAFF. The full variable domain, in which reference TRBV29-1 and TRBJ1-1 provide the parts outside the CDR3, is SAVISQKPSRDICQRGTSLTIQCQVDSQVTMMFWYRQQPGQSLTLIATANQGSEATYESGFVIDKFPISRPNLTFSTLTVSNMSPEDSSIYLCSVRGQGHNTEAFFGQGTRLTVV.

CDR3 in amino acids: CASVGREGNYEQYF. CDR3 bases: TGTGCCAGCGTGGGGCGGGAGGGTAACTACGAGCAGTACTTC. The rearrangement joins TRBV2 to TRBJ2-7, with 9 bases that match TRBD2. The V gene end was trimmed by 8 bases and the J gene end by 3 bases; junction bases not matched to a gene: 8. Per germline, CDR1 SNHLY and CDR2 FYNNEI. This CDR3 contains 14 residues.

J is TRBJ2-1 and V is TRBV27; D may be TRBD1 (5 bases). The CDR3 totals 17 residues. Germline assignment: CDR1 MNHEY and CDR2 SMNVEV (reference sequence). The V end lost 5 bases, the J end lost 1 base, and 18 bases lay between the germline ends. In DNA, the CDR3 is TGTGCCAGCAGTACAACAAAGACAGTAAAATCCTACAATGAGCAGTTCTTC. Translating gives CASSTTKTVKSYNEQFF.

The table lists this clone with a few counts. The rearrangement uses TRBV14 and TRBJ2-7; tentatively, D is TRBD1 (5 bases). The length of the CDR3 is 16 residues. V was trimmed by 0 bases and J by 2 bases, leaving 14 bases between them. Germline V CDR1 and CDR2: SGHDN, FVKESK. The CDR3 is CASSQDSAGIAYEQYF. In DNA, the CDR3 is TGTGCCAGCAGCCAAGATTCGGCAGGGATAGCCTACGAGCAGTACTTC.

The rearrangement joins TRBV19 to TRBJ2-1; 14 positions match TRBD2. There are 15 residues in the CDR3. V lost 7 bases to trimming and J lost 12 bases; unmatched junction nucleotides: 11. Germline assignment: CDR1 LNHDA and CDR2 SQIVND (reference sequence). DNA of the CDR3: TGTGCCAGTACCCCCGGGACTAGCGGGAGAAGGAGGCAGTTCTTC. This translates into CASTPGTSGRRRQFF.

The chain couples TRBV14 to TRBJ1-3, with 7 bases lining up with TRBD1. The CDR3 consists of 14 residues. Germline trimming cut 5 bases from V and 2 bases from J; bases unmatched to any gene: 3. Per the germline V gene, CDR1 is SGHDN and CDR2 is FVKESK. The CDR3 DNA reads TGTGCCAGCAGCGCAGGGGGTGCTGGAAACACCATATATTTT. Protein: CASSAGGAGNTIYF.

The rearrangement joins TRBV30 to TRBJ1-1, with 9 positions matching TRBD1. The CDR3 runs to 17 residues. CDR1 GTSNPN and CDR2 SVGIG come from the germline V gene (reference sequence). The V segment lost 1 base and the J segment 3 bases; nucleotides outside the gene matches: 12. The CDR3 coding sequence is TGTGCCTGGAGTGCGATGGGACAGGGAGGTAAGGACACTGAAGCTTTCTTT. Its protein product is CAWSAMGQGGKDTEAFF.

The chain uses TRBV27 and TRBJ1-6; 9 nucleotides match TRBD1. Germline CDR1 is MNHEY and CDR2 is SMNVEV (reference sequence). Unmatched junction bases numbered 9, after V lost 3 bases and J lost 9 bases. The CDR3 covers 16 residues. Here the CDR3 reads CASSFARGQGGSPLHF. Here the CDR3 DNA reads TGTGCCAGCAGTTTCGCCCGGGGACAGGGAGGTTCACCCCTCCACTTT.

The genes are TRBV28 and TRBJ1-1; possible D gene TRBD1, 6 bases. Germline CDR1 MDHEN, CDR2 SYDVKM. CDR3 length: 13 residues. Trimming left V 5 bases short and J 6 bases short, with 13 bases between. For the CDR3, the DNA is TGTGCCAGCAGTCCAGGACAGTTTCCTGAAGCTTTCTTT. Its translation is CASSPGQFPEAFF.